This T cell receptor beta chain is drawn from a study of cytomegalovirus exposure and HLA in healthy donors. Overall study results and limits: Whilst most TCR sequences proved rare, a subset of public TCRs occurred across many donors. TCR beta sequences reportedly predicted most subjects' HLA-A and HLA-B alleles accurately.

Regarding this clone: What it recognizes is unknown.

With 60 Vbeta and 13 Jbeta primers, the PCR was carried out. The protocol was immunoSEQ multiplex PCR, while the TCRdb copy is restricted to in-frame clones and leaves out a portion. The table has 50,000 to 70,000 clones, 65% to 90% seen once. Sequenced material: PBMCs. The source of this sequence is a human donor in good health.

The CDR3 protein is CASSLAGPGHQYF. The CDR3 nucleotides read TGTGCCAGCAGCTTAGCTGGACCGGGACACCAGTACTTC. This rearrangement joins TRBV7-2 to TRBJ2-5, with a possible D match to TRBD1 (6 bases). This CDR3 is built from 13 residues. V lost 0 bases, J lost 10 bases, and 12 bases lay in between. Germline V gives CDR1 SGHTA, CDR2 FQGNSA.